These 21 T cell receptor beta chains share one sample of origin, sequenced in a study of cytomegalovirus exposure and HLA in healthy donors. Primers for the PCR totalled 60 Vbeta and 13 Jbeta. Method: immunoSEQ multiplex PCR; TCRdb's copy keeps in-frame clones and lacks some. The sample lists around 70,000 clones, just under 80% occurring once. The sequenced material came from PBMCs. These receptors came from a woman aged 35 to 49 in good health and CMV-seropositive.

The chain carries TRBV10-3 and TRBJ2-7, with D uncertain. Trimming left V 4 bases short and J 2 bases short, with 6 bases between. This CDR3 spans 12 amino acids. The germline CDR1 and CDR2 sequences are ENHRY and SYGVKD. The CDR3: CAISGLTYEQYF. The DNA of the CDR3 is TGTGCCATCAGTGGTCTTACCTACGAGCAGTACTTC.

The chain joins TRBV4-3 to TRBJ1-3; D might be TRBD1 (5 bases). This CDR3 region has 16 residues. V lost 4 bases, J lost 4 bases, and 17 bases lay in between. Per germline, CDR1 LGHNA and CDR2 YSLEER. In DNA form, the CDR3 reads TGCGCCAGCAGCCGAGAAGGGGAGGGATCAGGAAACACCATATATTTT. Protein product: CASSREGEGSGNTIYF.

This clone showed up just a few times. The chain combines TRBV19 with TRBJ2-5; 8 bases agree with TRBD1. The J call is uncertain, as TRBJ2-7 better fits the DNA end. CDR1 and CDR2 from the germline V gene are LNHDA and SQIVND (reference sequence). The CDR3 has 15 amino acids. CDR3 nucleotide sequence: TGTGCCAGTAGTTTGGAATGGACAGGGAGCTACGAGCAGTACTTC. Protein product: CASSLEWTGSYEQYF.

In its sample, this clone was seen a few times. The rearrangement links TRBV29-1 to TRBJ1-3, with 12 bases matching TRBD1. The junction had 6 bases not matched to a gene; V was cut back by 0 bases and J by 3 bases. Germline V gene lookup returns CDR1 SQVTM and CDR2 ANQGSEA. This CDR3 contains 17 residues. This chain's CDR3 is CSVEEGQGASGGNTIYF. In DNA form, the CDR3 reads TGCAGCGTTGAAGAGGGACAGGGGGCATCAGGTGGAAACACCATATATTTT. Using reference TRBV29-1 and TRBJ1-3 for the parts outside the CDR3, the full variable domain is SAVISQKPSRDICQRGTSLTIQCQVDSQVTMMFWYRQQPGQSLTLIATANQGSEATYESGFVIDKFPISRPNLTFSTLTVSNMSPEDSSIYLCSVEEGQGASGGNTIYFGEGSWLTVV.

This chain joins TRBV6-6 and TRBJ1-1; D uncertain. The CDR3 contains 15 residues. Germline V gene sequence: CDR1 MNHNY, CDR2 SVGAGI (reference sequence). The germline V and J ends were trimmed by 4 bases and 5 bases, with 17 bases remaining between them. CDR3 protein: CASSLSPGGGTEAFF. The CDR3, as DNA: TGTGCCAGCAGTTTGAGCCCCGGTGGCGGGACTGAAGCTTTCTTT.

This sequence joins TRBV5-1 and TRBJ2-1; 7 bases agree with TRBD2. The germline CDR1 and CDR2 sequences are SGHRS and YFSETQ. This CDR3 spans 14 amino acids. Germline trimming cut 1 base from V and 9 bases from J; bases unmatched to any gene: 7. CDR3 sequence (DNA): TGCGCCAGCAGCTTGACTAGCGCCCGGGGTGAGCAGTTCTTC. This gives the protein CASSLTSARGEQFF.

V and J are TRBV5-4 and TRBJ1-3, with a tentative D call TRBD1 (5 bases). Germline CDR1 reads SGHNT; CDR2 reads YYREEE (reference sequence). The CDR3 has 15 residues. The V gene lost 4 bases and the J gene lost 0 bases, with 11 bases spanning the gap. In nucleotides, the CDR3 is TGTGCCAGCAGCGCCGACAGTAGCTCTGGAAACACCATATATTTT. Translating it yields CASSADSSSGNTIYF.

For this clone: Other DNA sequences from this sample encode an identical CDR3 as well. V gene TRBV19 combines with J gene TRBJ1-1, with 7 bases lining up with TRBD1. Per the germline V gene, CDR1 is LNHDA and CDR2 is SQIVND (reference sequence). V was clipped by 6 bases and J by 1 base; unmatched bases: 2. This CDR3 has 13 amino acids. For the CDR3, the DNA is TGTGCCAGTAGCAGGACAGGGAACACTGAAGCTTTCTTT. As protein: CASSRTGNTEAFF.

The chain is built from TRBV19 and TRBJ1-1; a possible D gene is TRBD1 (5 bases). This CDR3 has 13 residues. V gave up 2 bases and J gave up 6 bases, with 10 bases separating them. Germline CDR1 is LNHDA and CDR2 is SQIVND (reference sequence). The DNA for the CDR3 is TGTGCCAGTAGTATAAATGACAGAGCTGAAGCTTTCTTT. It codes for CASSINDRAEAFF.

V is TRBV28 and J is TRBJ2-5; tentative D call: TRBD1 (5 bases). Trimming took 7 bases from V and 10 from J, leaving 19 bases between them. Germline V CDR1 and CDR2: MDHEN, SYDVKM. The CDR3 has 13 amino acids. This chain's CDR3 is CASTPGPDKGQYF. For the CDR3, the DNA is TGTGCCAGCACCCCTGGGCCGGACAAGGGCCAGTACTTC.

The V and J genes are TRBV19 and TRBJ1-2; TRBD1 agrees at 7 bases. The germline gives CDR1 LNHDA, CDR2 SQIVND (reference sequence). The CDR3 contains 13 residues. J gave up 6 bases and V 6 bases, and 7 bases lay outside the gene matches. CDR3 nucleotide sequence: TGTGCCAGTAGCCCCACAGGGGTGAATGGCTACACCTTC. This translates into CASSPTGVNGYTF.

The chain uses TRBV6-5 and TRBJ1-1; 8 nucleotides agree with TRBD1. CDR3 length equals 14 residues. Per germline, CDR1 MNHEY and CDR2 SVGAGI. Losses at the gene ends were 6 bases for V and 1 base for J; bases not matched to a gene: 4. The chain's CDR3 is CASSQQGGNTEAFF. Here the CDR3 DNA reads TGTGCCAGCAGCCAACAGGGGGGGAACACTGAAGCTTTCTTT.

The chain joins TRBV28 to TRBJ1-2; 8 bases align to TRBD1. There are 13 residues in the CDR3. CDR1 and CDR2 from the germline V gene are MDHEN and SYDVKM. V dropped 5 bases and J dropped 8; count of bases not matched to a gene: 7. CDR3 bases: TGTGCCAGCAGTCCCCAAGACAGGGGCGGCTACACCTTC. Encoded protein: CASSPQDRGGYTF.

The rearrangement joins TRBV11-2 to TRBJ1-1, with D tentatively TRBD1 (6 bases). This CDR3 contains 14 residues. The V gene lost 3 bases and the J gene lost 4 bases, with 12 bases spanning the gap. Germline CDR1 and CDR2: SGHAT and FQNNGV. CDR3 in amino acids: CASSFNRDGTEAFF. The CDR3 DNA is TGTGCCAGCAGCTTTAACAGGGATGGCACTGAAGCTTTCTTT.

This chain connects TRBV5-4 to TRBJ1-2, with 10 positions matching TRBD1. The germline V gene has CDR1 SGHNT and CDR2 YYREEE (reference sequence). The CDR3 length is 14 residues. With 1 base clipped from V and 8 bases from J, the junction kept 5 bases outside the gene matches. The CDR3 is CASSLSGQGWGYTF. CDR3 nucleotides: TGTGCCAGCAGCTTGTCGGGACAGGGGTGGGGCTACACCTTC.

In its sample, this clone was seen once. This chain links TRBV4-3 with TRBJ1-4, with TRBD1 matching 8 bases. Germline CDR1 and CDR2: LGHNA and YSLEER. Losses at the gene ends were 2 bases for V and 8 bases for J; bases not matched to a gene: 10. The CDR3 is made up of 16 amino acids. CDR3 region: CASSQLTTGGREKLFF. In DNA, the CDR3 is TGCGCCAGCAGCCAACTAACCACAGGGGGTCGGGAAAAACTGTTTTTT.

This clone showed up just once. The CDR3 spells CAWKTLPAGNTEAFF. Written as DNA, the CDR3 is TGTGCCTGGAAGACACTCCCAGCGGGGAACACTGAAGCTTTCTTT. This chain joins TRBV30 and TRBJ1-1, with D uncertain. The CDR3 loop spans 15 amino acids. The germline V gene encodes CDR1 GTSNPN and CDR2 SVGIG (reference sequence). V was trimmed by 4 bases and J by 1 base, leaving 16 bases between them.

This clone was observed a handful of times. The genes are TRBV19 and TRBJ2-3; 13 nucleotides match TRBD2. The V gene end was trimmed by 6 bases and the J gene end by 5 bases; junction bases not matched to a gene: 11. The CDR3 contains 17 residues. CDR1 and CDR2 (germline): LNHDA, SQIVND (reference sequence). Here the CDR3 reads CASRSTSGGQTGDTQYF. The CDR3 DNA is TGTGCCAGTAGGTCGACTAGCGGGGGGCAGACTGGAGATACGCAGTATTTT.

The chain joins TRBV18 to TRBJ2-1, with TRBD1 matching 7 bases. The J segment lost 0 bases and the V segment lost 0 bases, leaving 2 bases of the junction unmatched. The CDR3 totals 16 residues. CDR1 and CDR2 from the germline V gene are KGHSH and LQKENI. CDR3 in amino acids: CASSPPRQGSYNEQFF. The CDR3 DNA follows: TGTGCCAGCTCACCACCCCGACAGGGCTCCTACAATGAGCAGTTCTTC.

The rearrangement joins TRBV7-9 to TRBJ2-7; D is possibly TRBD2 (6 bases). Germline lookup yields CDR1 SEHNR and CDR2 FQNEAQ (reference sequence). Trimming left V 3 bases short and J 0 bases short, with 6 bases between. The CDR3 has 13 amino acids. CDR3 amino acids: CASSLRGSYEQYF. For the CDR3, the DNA is TGTGCCAGCAGCTTGCGGGGCTCCTACGAGCAGTACTTC.

The rearrangement links TRBV27 to TRBJ2-3; D is undetermined. CDR1 is MNHEY, CDR2 SMNVEV, per germline (reference sequence). This CDR3 is 13 amino acids long. V dropped 5 bases and J dropped 5 bases, with 11 bases sitting between them. In DNA form, the CDR3 reads TGTGCCAGCAGTACCACAGTTGAAGATACGCAGTATTTT. Translation: CASSTTVEDTQYF.